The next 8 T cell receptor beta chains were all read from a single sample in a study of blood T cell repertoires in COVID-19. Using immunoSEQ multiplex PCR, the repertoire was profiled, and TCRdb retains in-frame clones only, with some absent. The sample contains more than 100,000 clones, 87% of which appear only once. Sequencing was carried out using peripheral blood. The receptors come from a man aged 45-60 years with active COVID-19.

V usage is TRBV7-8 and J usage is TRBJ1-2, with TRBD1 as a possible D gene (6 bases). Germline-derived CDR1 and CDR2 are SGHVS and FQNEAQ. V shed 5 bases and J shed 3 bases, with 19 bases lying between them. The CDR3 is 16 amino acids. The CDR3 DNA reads TGTGCCAGCAGCCCCGCCCTAGGGGGGGCGGACTATGGCTACACCTTC. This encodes CASSPALGGADYGYTF.

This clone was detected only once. The DNA for the CDR3 is TGTGCCACCAGCGGACGGCTAGCGGGGGGTTCCAATGAGCAGTTCTTC. Translation: CATSGRLAGGSNEQFF. The V gene is TRBV15, the J gene TRBJ2-1; TRBD2 matches at 11 bases. The CDR3 has 16 amino acids. Germline CDR1 is LNHNV and CDR2 is YYDKDF (reference sequence). V shed 5 bases and J 6 bases; nucleotides not matched to a gene: 9.

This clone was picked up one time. CDR3 in DNA: TGCGCCAGCACCCAGATGATGGCGGAAAGCACAGATACGCAGTATTTT. It yields the protein CASTQMMAESTDTQYF. V gene TRBV5-1 combines with J gene TRBJ2-3, with D uncertain. CDR1 is SGHRS and CDR2 is YFSETQ in the germline V gene. This CDR3 contains 16 residues. V shed 6 bases and J shed 0 bases, with 17 bases lying between them.

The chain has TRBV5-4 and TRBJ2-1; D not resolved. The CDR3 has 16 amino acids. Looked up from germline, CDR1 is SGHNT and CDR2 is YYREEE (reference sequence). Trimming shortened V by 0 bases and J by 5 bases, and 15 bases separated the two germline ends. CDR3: CASSLAYTRRDNEQFF. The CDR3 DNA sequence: TGTGCCAGCAGCTTGGCCTACACAAGGAGAGACAATGAGCAGTTCTTC.

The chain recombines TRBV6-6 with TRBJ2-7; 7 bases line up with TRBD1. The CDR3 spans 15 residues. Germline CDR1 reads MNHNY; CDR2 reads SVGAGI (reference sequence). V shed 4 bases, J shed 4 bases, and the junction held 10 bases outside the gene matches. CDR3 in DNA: TGTGCCAGCAGTTCTTGGCCCGACAGGGAATACGAGCAGTACTTC. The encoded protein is CASSSWPDREYEQYF.

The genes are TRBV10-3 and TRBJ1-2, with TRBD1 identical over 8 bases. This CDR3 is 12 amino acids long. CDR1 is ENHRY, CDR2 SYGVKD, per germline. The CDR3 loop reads CGTWTGNSGYTF. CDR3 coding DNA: TGTGGGACATGGACAGGGAACAGCGGCTACACCTTC.

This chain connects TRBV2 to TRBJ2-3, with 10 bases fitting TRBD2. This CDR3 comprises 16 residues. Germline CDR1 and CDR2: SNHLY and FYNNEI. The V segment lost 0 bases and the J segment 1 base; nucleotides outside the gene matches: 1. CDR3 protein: CASSEALAGGTDTQYF. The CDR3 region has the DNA TGTGCCAGCAGTGAAGCTCTAGCGGGGGGCACAGATACGCAGTATTTT.

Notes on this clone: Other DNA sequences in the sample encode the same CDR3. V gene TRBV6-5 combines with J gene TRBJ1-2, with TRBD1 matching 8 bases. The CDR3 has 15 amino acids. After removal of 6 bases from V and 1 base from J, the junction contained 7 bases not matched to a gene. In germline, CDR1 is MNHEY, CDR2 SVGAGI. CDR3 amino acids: CASSYVQGGNYGYTF. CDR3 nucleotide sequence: TGTGCCAGCAGCTACGTACAGGGGGGTAACTATGGCTACACCTTC.